A selection of T cell receptor beta chains follows, all from one sample in a study of cytomegalovirus exposure and HLA in healthy donors. Sequenced by immunoSEQ multiplex PCR; TCRdb stores in-frame clones only, minus some. The sample lists approximately 140,000 clones, around four fifths occurring once. The sample was PBMCs. These TCRs come from a boy under 18 in good health and CMV-seronegative. The CDR3 runs from the conserved cysteine through the conserved F or W. D genes are given only for firm matches. Clone size is stated in some rows and not others, as once, few, many or a class when expanded.

abundance: NA
j_gene: TRBJ2-5
d_gene: TRBD2
v_gene: TRBV4-1
CDR3aa: CASSQGRGLEREGLQTQYF
CDR3nt: TGCGCCAGCAGCCAAGGGCGAGGTTTGGAGCGGGAGGGTTTGCAGACCCAGTACTTC

abundance: few
j_gene: TRBJ1-1
d_gene: TRBD1
v_gene: TRBV7-9
CDR3aa: CASSLTGALWDTEAFF
CDR3nt: TGTGCCAGCAGCCTAACAGGGGCCCTTTGGGACACTGAAGCTTTCTTT

abundance: NA
j_gene: TRBJ2-7
d_gene: NA
v_gene: TRBV27
CDR3aa: CASSFSGPNYEQYF
CDR3nt: TGTGCCAGCAGTTTTTCCGGTCCTAACTACGAGCAGTACTTC

abundance: few
j_gene: TRBJ2-1
d_gene: NA
v_gene: TRBV27
CDR3aa: CASTPGVSYNEQFF
CDR3nt: TGTGCCAGCACCCCGGGGGTATCCTACAATGAGCAGTTCTTC

abundance: NA
j_gene: TRBJ1-2
d_gene: NA
v_gene: TRBV28
CDR3aa: CASSLRVRNYGYTF
CDR3nt: TGTGCCAGCAGTTTACGGGTACGGAACTATGGCTACACCTTC

abundance: NA
j_gene: TRBJ2-7
d_gene: TRBD1
v_gene: TRBV30
CDR3aa: CAWSRTGYYEQYF
CDR3nt: TGTGCCTGGAGTCGGACAGGGTACTACGAGCAGTACTTC

abundance: NA
j_gene: TRBJ2-1
d_gene: TRBD2
v_gene: TRBV5-1
CDR3aa: CASSSLPLAGDRSNEQFF
CDR3nt: TGCGCCAGCAGCTCCCTTCCGCTAGCGGGAGATAGAAGCAATGAGCAGTTCTTC

abundance: NA
j_gene: TRBJ2-7
d_gene: TRBD2
v_gene: TRBV7-2
CDR3aa: CASTDGTSYEQYF
CDR3nt: TGTGCCAGCACCGACGGGACTAGCTACGAGCAGTACTTC

abundance: once
j_gene: TRBJ1-6
d_gene: TRBD1
v_gene: TRBV4-3
CDR3aa: CASSQGQPNSPLHF
CDR3nt: TGCGCCAGCAGCCAGGGACAGCCTAATTCACCCCTCCACTTT

abundance: NA
j_gene: TRBJ2-7
d_gene: NA
v_gene: TRBV6-1
CDR3aa: CASSPIDSHSYEQYF
CDR3nt: TGTGCCAGCAGTCCTATTGACAGTCACTCCTACGAGCAGTACTTC

abundance: few
j_gene: TRBJ1-5
d_gene: NA
v_gene: TRBV19
CDR3aa: CASSEGRGGNQPQHF
CDR3nt: TGTGCCAGTAGTGAGGGGAGGGGTGGCAATCAGCCCCAGCATTTT

abundance: NA
j_gene: TRBJ1-1
d_gene: NA
v_gene: TRBV7-8
CDR3aa: CASSSSTGNTEAFF
CDR3nt: TGTGCCAGCAGCTCGAGTACCGGGAACACTGAAGCTTTCTTT

abundance: NA
j_gene: TRBJ2-7
d_gene: TRBD1
v_gene: TRBV19
CDR3aa: CASSISGTGNYEQYF
CDR3nt: TGTGCCAGTAGTATCTCCGGGACAGGAAACTACGAGCAGTACTTC

abundance: NA
j_gene: TRBJ2-1
d_gene: NA
v_gene: TRBV11-2
CDR3aa: CASSPWENSKQFF
CDR3nt: TGTGCCAGCAGCCCGTGGGAGAATTCTAAGCAGTTCTTC

abundance: few
j_gene: TRBJ2-3
d_gene: TRBD2
v_gene: TRBV30
CDR3aa: CAWRLAGGSDTQYF
CDR3nt: TGTGCCTGGAGACTAGCGGGAGGATCAGATACGCAGTATTTT

abundance: NA
j_gene: TRBJ1-4
d_gene: NA
v_gene: TRBV11-2
CDR3aa: CASSLGLDEKLFF
CDR3nt: TGTGCCAGCAGCTTAGGGCTTGATGAAAAACTGTTTTTT

abundance: once
j_gene: TRBJ2-1
d_gene: NA
v_gene: TRBV11-3
CDR3aa: CASSPGFYNEQFF
CDR3nt: TGTGCCAGCAGCCCGGGATTCTACAATGAGCAGTTCTTC

abundance: NA
j_gene: TRBJ2-1
d_gene: TRBD2
v_gene: TRBV28
CDR3aa: CASSPGLAGGGIVNEQFF
CDR3nt: TGTGCCAGCAGTCCGGGACTAGCGGGAGGGGGAATCGTCAATGAGCAGTTCTTC

abundance: NA
j_gene: TRBJ2-7
d_gene: TRBD1
v_gene: TRBV7-9
CDR3aa: CASSLARDRDYEQYF
CDR3nt: TGTGCCAGCAGCTTAGCGAGGGACAGGGACTACGAGCAGTACTTC

abundance: NA
j_gene: TRBJ2-3
d_gene: NA
v_gene: TRBV13
CDR3aa: CASSLGGGAGADTQYF
CDR3nt: TGTGCCAGCAGCTTAGGTGGGGGCGCCGGGGCAGATACGCAGTATTTT

abundance: once
j_gene: TRBJ1-2
d_gene: TRBD1
v_gene: TRBV5-4
CDR3aa: CASSFPGQGNYGYTF
CDR3nt: TGTGCCAGCAGCTTTCCGGGACAGGGTAACTATGGCTACACCTTC

abundance: NA
j_gene: TRBJ1-3
d_gene: NA
v_gene: TRBV30
CDR3aa: CAWSDWRGSGNTIYF
CDR3nt: TGTGCCTGGAGTGACTGGAGAGGGTCTGGAAACACCATATATTTT

abundance: NA
j_gene: TRBJ1-1
d_gene: NA
v_gene: TRBV6-5
CDR3aa: CASSPPGTPNTEAFF
CDR3nt: TGTGCCAGCAGTCCCCCCGGGACACCGAACACTGAAGCTTTCTTT

abundance: NA
j_gene: TRBJ2-5
d_gene: TRBD2
v_gene: TRBV9
CDR3aa: CASSVVGLAGETQYF
CDR3nt: TGTGCCAGCAGCGTAGTGGGACTAGCGGGAGAGACCCAGTACTTC

abundance: NA
j_gene: TRBJ1-1
d_gene: NA
v_gene: TRBV27
CDR3aa: CASSSGQKNTEAFF
CDR3nt: TGTGCCAGCAGTTCCGGACAGAAGAACACTGAAGCTTTCTTT

abundance: few
j_gene: TRBJ1-1
d_gene: TRBD1
v_gene: TRBV7-8
CDR3aa: CASSPPGQGNTEAFF
CDR3nt: TGTGCCAGCAGCCCACCGGGACAGGGAAACACTGAAGCTTTCTTT

abundance: NA
j_gene: TRBJ1-6
d_gene: NA
v_gene: TRBV5-6
CDR3aa: CASSSSGTEDYSPLHF
CDR3nt: TGTGCCAGCAGCTCTAGCGGGACGGAAGATTATTCACCCCTCCACTTT

abundance: NA
j_gene: TRBJ2-3
d_gene: TRBD2
v_gene: TRBV7-9
CDR3aa: CASSPGTSGNTDTQYF
CDR3nt: TGTGCCAGCAGCCCCGGGACTAGCGGAAACACAGATACGCAGTATTTT

abundance: NA
j_gene: TRBJ2-5
d_gene: TRBD1
v_gene: TRBV5-6
CDR3aa: CASRRTGSETQYF
CDR3nt: TGTGCCAGCAGAAGGACAGGGTCGGAGACCCAGTACTTC

abundance: NA
j_gene: TRBJ1-5
d_gene: NA
v_gene: TRBV6-1
CDR3aa: CASSDRQGGQPQHF
CDR3nt: TGTGCCAGCAGTGACAGGCAGGGAGGACAGCCCCAGCATTTT

abundance: NA
j_gene: TRBJ2-3
d_gene: TRBD2
v_gene: TRBV5-1
CDR3aa: CASSQTSGSGDTQYF
CDR3nt: TGCGCCAGCAGTCAGACTAGCGGGAGTGGAGATACGCAGTATTTT

abundance: NA
j_gene: TRBJ1-2
d_gene: NA
v_gene: TRBV27
CDR3aa: CASRGGTGFIYGGYTF
CDR3nt: TGTGCCAGCAGGGGGGGAACAGGATTCATATATGGTGGCTACACCTTC

abundance: NA
j_gene: TRBJ1-4
d_gene: NA
v_gene: TRBV4-2
CDR3aa: CASSHPEVEGATNEKLFF
CDR3nt: TGTGCCAGCAGCCACCCCGAAGTGGAGGGAGCAACTAATGAAAAACTGTTTTTT

abundance: NA
j_gene: TRBJ2-7
d_gene: NA
v_gene: TRBV25-1
CDR3aa: CASSGEGRGAEQYF
CDR3nt: TGTGCCAGCAGTGGGGAAGGCAGGGGAGCCGAGCAGTACTTC

abundance: NA
j_gene: TRBJ2-5
d_gene: TRBD1
v_gene: TRBV7-6
CDR3aa: CASSLNRDRVEETQYF
CDR3nt: TGTGCCAGCAGCTTAAATCGGGACAGGGTAGAAGAGACCCAGTACTTC

abundance: NA
j_gene: TRBJ2-3
d_gene: NA
v_gene: TRBV7-2
CDR3aa: CASSRQVRDTQYF
CDR3nt: TGTGCCAGCAGCCGACAGGTTAGGGATACGCAGTATTTT

abundance: once
j_gene: TRBJ1-2
d_gene: NA
v_gene: TRBV4-3
CDR3aa: CASSQSPRDNYGYTF
CDR3nt: TGCGCCAGCAGCCAAAGCCCCAGGGATAACTATGGCTACACCTTC

abundance: NA
j_gene: TRBJ2-3
d_gene: NA
v_gene: TRBV30
CDR3aa: CAWVTKEAGYRDTQYF
CDR3nt: TGTGCCTGGGTGACTAAGGAAGCCGGGTACCGGGATACGCAGTATTTT

abundance: NA
j_gene: TRBJ1-3
d_gene: NA
v_gene: TRBV18
CDR3aa: CASSLFPKLDSGNTIYF
CDR3nt: TGTGCCAGCTCACTGTTTCCGAAGCTAGACTCTGGAAACACCATATATTTT

abundance: NA
j_gene: TRBJ2-1
d_gene: TRBD2
v_gene: TRBV2
CDR3aa: CASSKTPGLAAFNEQFF
CDR3nt: TGTGCCAGCAGTAAAACCCCGGGACTAGCGGCTTTTAATGAGCAGTTCTTC

abundance: once
j_gene: TRBJ1-6
d_gene: TRBD1
v_gene: TRBV30
CDR3aa: CAWALRDRENSPLHF
CDR3nt: TGTGCCTGGGCCCTCCGGGACAGGGAAAATTCACCCCTCCACTTT